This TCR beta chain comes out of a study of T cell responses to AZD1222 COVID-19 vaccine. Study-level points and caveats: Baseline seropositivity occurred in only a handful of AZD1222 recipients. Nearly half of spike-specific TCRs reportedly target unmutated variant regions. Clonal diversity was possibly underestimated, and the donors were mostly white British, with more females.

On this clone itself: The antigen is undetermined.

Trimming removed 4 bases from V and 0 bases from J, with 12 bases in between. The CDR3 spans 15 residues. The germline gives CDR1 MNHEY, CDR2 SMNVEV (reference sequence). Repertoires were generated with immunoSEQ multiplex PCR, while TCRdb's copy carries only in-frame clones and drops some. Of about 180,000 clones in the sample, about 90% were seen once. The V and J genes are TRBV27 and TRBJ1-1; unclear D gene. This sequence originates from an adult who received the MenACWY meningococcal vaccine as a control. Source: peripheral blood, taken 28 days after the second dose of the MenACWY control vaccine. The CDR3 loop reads CASSYNLNLNTEAFF. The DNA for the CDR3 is TGTGCCAGCAGTTACAATCTTAATCTGAACACTGAAGCTTTCTTT.